The 7 T cell receptor beta chains below come from one sample, sequenced in a study of beta chain features in type 1 diabetes. TCRB transcripts that were expressed got sequenced, as all of the isolated RNA had been reverse transcribed. Generated by immunoSEQ multiplex PCR, the TCRdb table keeps only in-frame clones and is missing some. This sample has around 320,000 clones, with about 14% found just once. The specimen sequenced was central memory CD4+ T cells from blood. Every receptor here comes from a man younger than 40 in good health.

The genes are TRBV19 and TRBJ2-3; the D is unclear. This CDR3 has 13 amino acids. Deletions cut 0 bases from V and 4 bases from J, with 5 bases between. In germline, CDR1 is LNHDA, CDR2 SQIVND (reference sequence). The CDR3 reads CASSIDNPDTQYF. The CDR3, as DNA: TGTGCCAGTAGTATAGACAACCCAGATACGCAGTATTTT.

The chain is built from TRBV29-1 and TRBJ2-1; 7 nucleotides match TRBD2. This CDR3 is 14 amino acids long. The trim removed 3 bases at V and 10 bases at J, leaving 12 bases unmatched. CDR1 and CDR2 (germline): SQVTM, ANQGSEA. Here the CDR3 DNA reads TGCAGCGTTGAGACTAGCAGCGGGGCATGGGAGCAGTTCTTC. This encodes CSVETSSGAWEQFF.

A note on this clone: With a much larger clone just one base away, this may be a read error. This chain uses TRBV5-5 with TRBJ2-5; D unclear. V was clipped by 1 base and J by 3 bases, with 1 base between them. Germline CDR1 is SGHKS and CDR2 is YYEKEE (reference sequence). The CDR3 is 11 residues long. The CDR3 DNA is TGTGCCAGCAGCTTGAAAGAGACCCAGTACTTC. Encoded protein: CASSLKETQYF.

This clone has just a few counts. This chain joins TRBV6-5 and TRBJ2-7, with TRBD2 matching over 11 bases. Germline CDR1 and CDR2: MNHEY and SVGAGI. The CDR3 has 14 residues. V was pared by 6 bases and J by 2 bases, with 3 bases of the junction left unmatched. This chain's CDR3 is CASRRTSGPYEQYF. The CDR3 DNA reads TGTGCCAGCAGAAGGACTAGCGGGCCCTACGAGCAGTACTTC.

This clone was counted ten times or more. The chain joins TRBV18 to TRBJ2-7, with D perhaps matching TRBD1 (5 bases). V was shortened by 1 base and J by 6 bases, with 13 bases between the two germline ends. CDR1 and CDR2 from the germline V gene are KGHSH and LQKENI. This CDR3 has 14 amino acids. CDR3 bases: TGTGCCAGCTCACCACGGCAGGGCTCGGGCGAGCAGTACTTC. Amino acids: CASSPRQGSGEQYF.

This chain connects TRBV7-8 to TRBJ2-1; 7 bases fit TRBD2. Trimming cost V 1 base and J 3 bases; bases outside gene matches: 6. The CDR3 is 16 amino acids. Germline loops: CDR1 SGHVS, CDR2 FQNEAQ. The CDR3 DNA is TGTGCCAGCAGCTTAGGCGGGAGCCCCCACTACAATGAGCAGTTCTTC. Translation: CASSLGGSPHYNEQFF.

The V and J genes are TRBV7-2 and TRBJ2-5; possibly TRBD1 for D (6 bases). The J call is doubtful: the DNA matches TRBJ2-7 better. The germline V gene has CDR1 SGHTA and CDR2 FQGNSA. This CDR3 contains 14 residues. The DNA for the CDR3 is TGTGCCAGCAGCGCACAGGGAATTACCTACGAGCAGTACTTC. Protein product: CASSAQGITYEQYF.